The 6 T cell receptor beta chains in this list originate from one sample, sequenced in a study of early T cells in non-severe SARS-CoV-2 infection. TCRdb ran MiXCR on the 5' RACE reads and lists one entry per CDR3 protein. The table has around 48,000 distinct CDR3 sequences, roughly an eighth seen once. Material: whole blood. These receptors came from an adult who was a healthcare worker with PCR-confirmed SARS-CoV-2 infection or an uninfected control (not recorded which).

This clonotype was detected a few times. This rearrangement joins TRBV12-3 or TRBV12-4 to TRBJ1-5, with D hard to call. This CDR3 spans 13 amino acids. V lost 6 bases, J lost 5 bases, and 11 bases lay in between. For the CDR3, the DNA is TGTGCCAGCAGGGGGTCCTGGGATCAGCCCCAGCATTTT. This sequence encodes CASRGSWDQPQHF.

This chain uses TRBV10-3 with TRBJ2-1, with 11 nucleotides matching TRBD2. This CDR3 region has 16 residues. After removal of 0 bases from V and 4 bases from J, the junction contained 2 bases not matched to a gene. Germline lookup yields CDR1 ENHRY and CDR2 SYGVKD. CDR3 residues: CAISESTSGGYNEQFF. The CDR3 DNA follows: TGTGCCATCAGTGAGTCCACTAGCGGGGGATACAATGAGCAGTTCTTC.

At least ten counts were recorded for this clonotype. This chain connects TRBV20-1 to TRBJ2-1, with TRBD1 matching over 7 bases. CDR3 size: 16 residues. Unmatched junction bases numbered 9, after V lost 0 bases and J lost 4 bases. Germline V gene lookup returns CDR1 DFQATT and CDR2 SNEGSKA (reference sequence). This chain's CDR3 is CSARDSGTEAYNEQFF. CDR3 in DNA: TGCAGTGCTAGAGATTCCGGGACAGAAGCTTACAATGAGCAGTTCTTC.

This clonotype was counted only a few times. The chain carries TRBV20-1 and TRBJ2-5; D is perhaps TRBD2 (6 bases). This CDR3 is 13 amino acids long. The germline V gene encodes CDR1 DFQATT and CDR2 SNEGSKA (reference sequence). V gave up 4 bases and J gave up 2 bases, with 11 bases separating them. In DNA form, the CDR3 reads TGCAGTGCTACCTCCGGAGGGCAAGAGACCCAGTACTTC. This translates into CSATSGGQETQYF.

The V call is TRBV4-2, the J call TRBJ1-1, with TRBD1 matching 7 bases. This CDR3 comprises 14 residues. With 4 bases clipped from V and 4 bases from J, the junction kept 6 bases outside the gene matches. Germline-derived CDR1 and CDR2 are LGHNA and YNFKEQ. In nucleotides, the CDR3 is TGTGCCAGCAGCCCCACAGGGGTTGGCACTGAAGCTTTCTTT. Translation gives CASSPTGVGTEAFF.

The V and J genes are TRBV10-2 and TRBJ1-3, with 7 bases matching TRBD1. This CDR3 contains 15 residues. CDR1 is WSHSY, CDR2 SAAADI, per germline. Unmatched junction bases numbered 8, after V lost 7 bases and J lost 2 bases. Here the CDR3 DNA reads TGCGCCAGCACCAACGGACAGGAAACTGGAAACACCATATATTTT. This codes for CASTNGQETGNTIYF.